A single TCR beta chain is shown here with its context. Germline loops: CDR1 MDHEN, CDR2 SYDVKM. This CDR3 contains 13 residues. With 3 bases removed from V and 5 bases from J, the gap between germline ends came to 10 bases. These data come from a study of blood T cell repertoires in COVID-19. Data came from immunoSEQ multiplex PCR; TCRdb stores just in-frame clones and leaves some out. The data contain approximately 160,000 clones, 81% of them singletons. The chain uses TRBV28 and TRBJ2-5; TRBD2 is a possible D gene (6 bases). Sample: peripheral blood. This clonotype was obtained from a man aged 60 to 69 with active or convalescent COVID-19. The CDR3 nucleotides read TGTGCCAGCAGTTTGTATCGGGGGGAGACCCAGTACTTC. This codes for CASSLYRGETQYF.